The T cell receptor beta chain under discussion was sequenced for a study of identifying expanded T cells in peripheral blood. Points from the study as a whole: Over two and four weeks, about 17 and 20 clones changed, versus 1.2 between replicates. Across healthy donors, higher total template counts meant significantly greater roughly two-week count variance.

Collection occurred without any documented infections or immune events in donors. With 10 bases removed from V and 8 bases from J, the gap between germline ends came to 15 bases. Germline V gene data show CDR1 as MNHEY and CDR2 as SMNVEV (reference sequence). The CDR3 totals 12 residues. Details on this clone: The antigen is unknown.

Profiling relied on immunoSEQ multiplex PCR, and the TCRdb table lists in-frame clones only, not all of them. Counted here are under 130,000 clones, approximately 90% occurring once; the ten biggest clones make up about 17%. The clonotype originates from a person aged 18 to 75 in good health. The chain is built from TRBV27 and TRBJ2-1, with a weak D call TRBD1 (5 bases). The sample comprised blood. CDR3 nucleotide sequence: TGTGCCACCCAAGCGACAGTTCATGAGCAGTTCTTC. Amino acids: CATQATVHEQFF.